The next 16 T cell receptor beta chains were all read from a single sample in a study of T cell therapy after organ transplantation. Described time point: 4-8 weeks after completion of therapy. Antigens for these TCRs are unknown. Assay: immunoSEQ multiplex PCR; the TCRdb copy retains only in-frame clones and omits some. Counted here are 20,000 or so clones, around 81% occurring once; the ten biggest clones make up about a tenth. Here the sequenced sample was CD8+ T cells from blood, taken after autologous CMV-specific T cell therapy. These receptors all stem from a human patient who had received a solid organ transplant and had CMV disease. Some of these T cells may belong to the graft donor.

This chain uses TRBV7-9 with TRBJ2-5; 8 nucleotides match TRBD2. Germline trimming cut 5 bases from V and 7 bases from J; bases unmatched to any gene: 3. CDR1 SEHNR and CDR2 FQNEAQ come from the germline V gene (reference sequence). The CDR3 is made up of 12 amino acids. The DNA for the CDR3 is TGTGCCAGCAGCATCGGGGGGGGGACCCAGTACTTC. Translation gives CASSIGGGTQYF.

The gene calls are TRBV11-2 and TRBJ1-2; D unclear. This CDR3 has 14 residues. Trimming pared 2 bases from V and 4 bases from J, leaving 11 bases between. The V gene's germline CDR1 is SGHAT and CDR2 FQNNGV. CDR3 coding DNA: TGTGCCAGCAGCTTAAAGAAGGGCGGCTATGGCTACACCTTC. Amino acids: CASSLKKGGYGYTF.

By share of the sample, this clone is large (0.1 to 1%). This sequence joins TRBV15 and TRBJ2-3, with D unclear. Deletions cut 0 bases from V and 2 bases from J, with 12 bases between. The CDR3 spans 16 residues. Germline V gives CDR1 LNHNV, CDR2 YYDKDF (reference sequence). The CDR3 loop reads CATSRDLQAPTDTQYF. The CDR3 DNA reads as TGTGCCACCAGCAGAGATCTACAAGCCCCCACAGATACGCAGTATTTT.

The chain joins TRBV7-8 to TRBJ1-5, with D unresolved. CDR1 and CDR2 (germline): SGHVS, FQNEAQ. V dropped 8 bases and J dropped 3 bases, with 8 bases sitting between them. This CDR3 comprises 12 residues. The CDR3 DNA sequence: TGTGCCAGCTCCCCCCCCAATCAGCCCCAGCATTTT. Translation: CASSPPNQPQHF. Based on the CDR3 plus reference TRBV7-8 and TRBJ1-5, the full variable domain is GAGVSQSPRYKVAKRGQDVALRCDPISGHVSLFWYQQALGQGPEFLTYFQNEAQLDKSGLPSDRFFAERPEGSVSTLKIQRTQQEDSAVYLCASSPPNQPQHFGDGTRLSIL.

The chain employs TRBV7-2 and TRBJ2-1, with no clear D. The CDR3 runs to 15 residues. V gave up 2 bases and J gave up 0 bases, with 8 bases separating them. CDR1 is SGHTA, CDR2 FQGNSA, per germline. The CDR3 DNA follows: TGTGCCAGCAGCTTAAACTCTAACTCCTACAATGAGCAGTTCTTC. Amino acids: CASSLNSNSYNEQFF. The variable domain in full, completed from reference TRBV7-2 and TRBJ2-1, reads GAGVSQSPSNKVTEKGKDVELRCDPISGHTALYWYRQSLGQGLEFLIYFQGNSAPDKSGLPSDRFSAERTGGSVSTLTIQRTQQEDSAVYLCASSLNSNSYNEQFFGPGTRLTVL.

The chain carries TRBV15 and TRBJ2-7, with a possible D match to TRBD2 (8 bases). The CDR3 has 17 amino acids. Germline lookup yields CDR1 LNHNV and CDR2 YYDKDF (reference sequence). Trimming cost V 1 base and J 4 bases, with 20 bases left between them. CDR3 nucleotide sequence: TGTGCCACCAGCAGAGCCGGGAGGGGGCGGATAGGTTACGAGCAGTACTTC. Residues: CATSRAGRGRIGYEQYF.

The V call is TRBV27, the J call TRBJ2-1; D might be TRBD1 or TRBD2, each matching 5 bases. V lost 6 bases and J lost 5, with 11 bases in between. The CDR3 runs 13 residues. Germline-derived CDR1 and CDR2 are MNHEY and SMNVEV (reference sequence). CDR3 amino acids: CASSLRDHNEQFF. CDR3 DNA sequence: TGTGCCAGCAGCCTCCGGGACCACAATGAGCAGTTCTTC.

The V and J genes are TRBV6-1 and TRBJ2-7; 7 bases map to TRBD1. This CDR3 has 15 amino acids. J was trimmed by 0 bases and V by 4 bases; bases with no gene match: 6. The germline CDR1 and CDR2 sequences are MNHNS and SASEGT. The CDR3 sequence is CASSGDRDSSYEQYF. The CDR3 bases are TGTGCCAGCAGTGGAGACCGGGACAGCTCCTACGAGCAGTACTTC.

The V call is TRBV6-5, the J call TRBJ1-2, with D perhaps matching TRBD1 (6 bases). Germline V gene data show CDR1 as MNHEY and CDR2 as SVGAGI. V was clipped by 4 bases and J by 8 bases, with 11 bases between them. The CDR3 extends over 12 amino acids. DNA of the CDR3: TGTGCCAGCAGTTCACAGGGTGGAGGCTACACCTTC. Translating it yields CASSSQGGGYTF.

The chain couples TRBV4-1 to TRBJ1-1; D may be TRBD1 (5 bases). This CDR3 is 13 amino acids long. Trimming pared 3 bases from V and 4 bases from J, leaving 9 bases between. The germline V gene encodes CDR1 MGHRA and CDR2 YSYEKL. DNA for the CDR3: TGCGCCAGCAGCCACCAGGGCGCCACTGAAGCTTTCTTT. Translating it yields CASSHQGATEAFF.

The chain joins TRBV6-5 to TRBJ1-2; D might be TRBD1 (6 bases). V dropped 5 bases and J dropped 0 bases, with 13 bases sitting between them. Germline values: CDR1 MNHEY, CDR2 SVGAGI. This CDR3 comprises 15 residues. CDR3 DNA sequence: TGTGCCAGCAGTAAAACAGGGCTAGCTAACTATGGCTACACCTTC. Its protein is CASSKTGLANYGYTF.

J is TRBJ1-1 and V is TRBV27; D is possibly TRBD1 (5 bases). Trimming pared 7 bases from V and 5 bases from J, leaving 17 bases between. The CDR3 is 14 amino acids. CDR1 and CDR2 from the germline V gene are MNHEY and SMNVEV (reference sequence). Here the CDR3 reads CASNPQGRETEAFF. The CDR3 bases are TGTGCCAGCAATCCCCAGGGAAGGGAGACTGAAGCTTTCTTT.

This clone was seen more than once but under ten times. J is TRBJ2-1 and V is TRBV6-5; D possibly corresponds to TRBD2 (7 bases). This CDR3 comprises 15 residues. Germline V lookup: CDR1 MNHEY, CDR2 SVGAGI. Trimming pared 2 bases from V and 8 bases from J, leaving 16 bases between. CDR3 sequence: CASSYGGGPVYEQFF. The DNA of the CDR3 is TGTGCCAGCAGTTACGGGGGGGGGCCCGTATATGAGCAGTTCTTC.

The chain has TRBV6-6 and TRBJ1-1; D remains unclear. Trimming shortened V by 2 bases and J by 1 base, and 5 bases separated the two germline ends. The CDR3 totals 13 residues. Per germline, CDR1 MNHNY and CDR2 SVGAGI (reference sequence). The CDR3 coding sequence is TGTGCCAGCAGTTACGGACGGAACACTGAAGCTTTCTTT. Amino acids: CASSYGRNTEAFF.

This sequence joins TRBV29-1 and TRBJ2-7, with D tentatively TRBD1 or TRBD2 (6 bases each). Per germline, CDR1 SQVTM and CDR2 ANQGSEA. The CDR3 loop spans 11 amino acids. The CDR3 DNA sequence: TGCGCAGCCCCGGGGGACAACGAGCAGTACTTC. It translates to CAAPGDNEQYF.

The V and J genes are TRBV11-2 and TRBJ2-1, with D tentatively TRBD1 (5 bases). The V end lost 4 bases, the J end lost 0 bases, and 10 bases lay between the germline ends. Germline V CDR1 and CDR2: SGHAT, FQNNGV. The CDR3 has 15 residues. CDR3 sequence: CASSSDSSSYNEQFF. The CDR3, as DNA: TGTGCCAGCAGCTCCGACAGCAGCTCCTACAATGAGCAGTTCTTC.